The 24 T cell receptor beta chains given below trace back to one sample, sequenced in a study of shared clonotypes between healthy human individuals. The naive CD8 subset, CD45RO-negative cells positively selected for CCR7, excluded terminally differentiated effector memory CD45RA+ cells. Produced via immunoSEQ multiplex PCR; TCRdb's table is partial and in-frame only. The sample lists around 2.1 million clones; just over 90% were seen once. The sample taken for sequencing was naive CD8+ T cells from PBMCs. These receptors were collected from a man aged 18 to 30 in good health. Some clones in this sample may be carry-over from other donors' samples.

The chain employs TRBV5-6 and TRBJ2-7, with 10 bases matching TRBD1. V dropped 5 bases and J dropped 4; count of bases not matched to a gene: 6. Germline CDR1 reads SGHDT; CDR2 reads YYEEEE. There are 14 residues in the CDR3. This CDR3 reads CASRSRQGAYEQYF. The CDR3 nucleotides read TGTGCCAGCAGGAGCAGACAGGGGGCTTACGAGCAGTACTTC.

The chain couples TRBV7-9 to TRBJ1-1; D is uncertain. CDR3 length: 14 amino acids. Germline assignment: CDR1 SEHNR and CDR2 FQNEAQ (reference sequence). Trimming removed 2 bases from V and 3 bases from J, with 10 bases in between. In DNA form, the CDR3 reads TGTGCCAGCAGCTTATTACCAGCGGACACTGAAGCTTTCTTT. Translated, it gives CASSLLPADTEAFF.

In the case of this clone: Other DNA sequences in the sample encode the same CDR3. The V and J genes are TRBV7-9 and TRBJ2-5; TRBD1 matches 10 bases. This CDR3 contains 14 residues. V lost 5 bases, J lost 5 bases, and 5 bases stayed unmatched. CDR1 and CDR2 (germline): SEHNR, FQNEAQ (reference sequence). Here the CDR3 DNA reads TGTGCCAGCAGCCCCAGGACAGGGGGTGAGACCCAGTACTTC. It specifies CASSPRTGGETQYF.

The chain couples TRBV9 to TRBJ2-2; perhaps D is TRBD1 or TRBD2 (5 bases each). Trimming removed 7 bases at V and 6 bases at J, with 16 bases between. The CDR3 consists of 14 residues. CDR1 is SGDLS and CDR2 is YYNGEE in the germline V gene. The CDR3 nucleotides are TGTGCCAGCCGGGGACCTCCCGGAGCCGGGGAGCTGTTTTTT. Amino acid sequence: CASRGPPGAGELFF.

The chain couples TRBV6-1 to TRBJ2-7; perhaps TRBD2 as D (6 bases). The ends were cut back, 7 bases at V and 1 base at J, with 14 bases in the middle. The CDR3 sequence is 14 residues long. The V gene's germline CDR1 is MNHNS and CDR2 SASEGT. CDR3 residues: CASTTRRESYEQYF. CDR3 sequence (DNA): TGTGCCAGCACCACAAGGAGGGAATCCTACGAGCAGTACTTC.

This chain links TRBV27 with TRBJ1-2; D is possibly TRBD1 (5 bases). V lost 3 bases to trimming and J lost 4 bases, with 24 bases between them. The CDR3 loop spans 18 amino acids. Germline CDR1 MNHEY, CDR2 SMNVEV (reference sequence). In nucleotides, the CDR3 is TGTGCCAGCAGTTTGCTTTGGGCCGGGGCATTAGGAAGCTATGGCTACACCTTC. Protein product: CASSLLWAGALGSYGYTF.

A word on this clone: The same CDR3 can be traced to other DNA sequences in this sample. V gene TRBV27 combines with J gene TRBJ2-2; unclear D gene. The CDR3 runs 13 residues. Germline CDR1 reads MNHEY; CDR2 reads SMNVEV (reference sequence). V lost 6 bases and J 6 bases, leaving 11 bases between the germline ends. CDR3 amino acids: CASSPLLAGELFF. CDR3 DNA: TGTGCCAGCAGCCCTTTGTTGGCCGGGGAGCTGTTTTTT.

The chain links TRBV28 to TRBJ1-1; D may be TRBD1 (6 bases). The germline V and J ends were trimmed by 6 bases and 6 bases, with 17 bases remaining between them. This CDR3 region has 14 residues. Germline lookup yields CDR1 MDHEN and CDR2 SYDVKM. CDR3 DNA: TGTGCCAGCAGACAGGGCACGGGGTTGGCTGAAGCTTTCTTT. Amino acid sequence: CASRQGTGLAEAFF.

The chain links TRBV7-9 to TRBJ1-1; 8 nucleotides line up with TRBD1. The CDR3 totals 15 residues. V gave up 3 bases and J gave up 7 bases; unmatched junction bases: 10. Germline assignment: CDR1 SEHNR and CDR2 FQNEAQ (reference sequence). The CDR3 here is CASSFSPGGPLEAFF. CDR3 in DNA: TGTGCCAGCAGCTTTTCCCCAGGGGGCCCTCTTGAAGCTTTCTTT.

Written as DNA, the CDR3 is TGTGCCAGCAGTGAAGCACCTAGCGGCTACAATGAGCAGTTCTTC. Translating gives CASSEAPSGYNEQFF. The chain couples TRBV6-1 to TRBJ2-1; 7 nucleotides agree with TRBD2. V shed 0 bases, J shed 3 bases, and the junction held 2 bases outside the gene matches. Germline V gene sequence: CDR1 MNHNS, CDR2 SASEGT. The CDR3 spans 15 residues.

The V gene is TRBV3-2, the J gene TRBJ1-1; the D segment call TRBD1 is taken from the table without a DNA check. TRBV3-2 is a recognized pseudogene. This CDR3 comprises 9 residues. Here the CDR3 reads CASSHKAFF. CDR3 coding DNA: TGTGCCAGCAGCCACAAAGCTTTCTTT.

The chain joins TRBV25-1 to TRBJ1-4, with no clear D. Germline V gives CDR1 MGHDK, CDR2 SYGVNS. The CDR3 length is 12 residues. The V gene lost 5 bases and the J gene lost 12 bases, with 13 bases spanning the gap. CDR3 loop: CASSPGPRELFF. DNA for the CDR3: TGTGCCAGCAGTCCAGGACCGAGGGAACTGTTTTTT. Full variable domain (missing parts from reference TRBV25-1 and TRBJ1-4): EADIYQTPRYLVIGTGKKITLECSQTMGHDKMYWYQQDPGMELHLIHYSYGVNSTEKGDLSSESTVSRIRTEHFPLTLESARPSHTSQYLCASSPGPRELFFGSGTQLSVL.

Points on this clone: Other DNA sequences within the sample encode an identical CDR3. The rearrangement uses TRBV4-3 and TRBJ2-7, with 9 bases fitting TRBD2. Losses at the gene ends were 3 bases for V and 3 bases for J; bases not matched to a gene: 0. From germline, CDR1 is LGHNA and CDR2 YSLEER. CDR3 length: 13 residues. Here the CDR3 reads CASSQTSGYEQYF. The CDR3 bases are TGCGCCAGCAGCCAGACTAGCGGCTACGAGCAGTACTTC.

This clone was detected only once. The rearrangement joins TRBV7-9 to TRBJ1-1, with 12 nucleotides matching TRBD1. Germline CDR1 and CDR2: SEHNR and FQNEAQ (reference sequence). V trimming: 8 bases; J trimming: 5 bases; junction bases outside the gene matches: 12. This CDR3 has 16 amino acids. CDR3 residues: CASGWGTGGLRTEAFF. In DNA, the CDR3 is TGTGCCAGCGGCTGGGGGACAGGGGGCTTACGGACTGAAGCTTTCTTT.

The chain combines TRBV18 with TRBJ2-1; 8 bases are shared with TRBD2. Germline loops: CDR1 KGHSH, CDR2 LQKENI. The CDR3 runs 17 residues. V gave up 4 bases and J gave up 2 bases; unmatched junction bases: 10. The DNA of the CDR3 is TGTGCCAGCTCACTGCCTAGGGTAGCGGGGACCTACAATGAGCAGTTCTTC. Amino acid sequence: CASSLPRVAGTYNEQFF.

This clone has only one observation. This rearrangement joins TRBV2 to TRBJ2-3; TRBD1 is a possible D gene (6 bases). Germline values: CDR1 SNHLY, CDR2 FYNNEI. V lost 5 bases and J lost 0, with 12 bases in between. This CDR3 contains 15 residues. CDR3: CASSLGGSSTDTQYF. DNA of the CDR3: TGTGCCAGCAGTCTTGGGGGCAGTAGCACAGATACGCAGTATTTT.

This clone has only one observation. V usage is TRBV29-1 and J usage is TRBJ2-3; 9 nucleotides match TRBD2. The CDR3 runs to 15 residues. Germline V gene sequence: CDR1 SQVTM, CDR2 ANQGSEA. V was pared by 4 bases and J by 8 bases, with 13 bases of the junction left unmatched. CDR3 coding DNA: TGCAGCGTTGTGTCTCTAGCGGGGTATATGGGTACGCAGTATTTT. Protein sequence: CSVVSLAGYMGTQYF.

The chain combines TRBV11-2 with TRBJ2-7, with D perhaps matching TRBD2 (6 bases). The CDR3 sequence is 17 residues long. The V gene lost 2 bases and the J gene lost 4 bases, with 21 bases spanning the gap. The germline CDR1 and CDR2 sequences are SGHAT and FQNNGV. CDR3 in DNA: TGTGCCAGCAGCTTAAAGTTTCAATCCGGGAGCGGATACGAGCAGTACTTC. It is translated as CASSLKFQSGSGYEQYF.

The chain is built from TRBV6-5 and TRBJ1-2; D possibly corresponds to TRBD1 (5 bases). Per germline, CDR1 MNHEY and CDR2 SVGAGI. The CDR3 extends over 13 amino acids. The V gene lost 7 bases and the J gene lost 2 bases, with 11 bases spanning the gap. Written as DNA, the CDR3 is TGTGCCAGCACCGGGGGAGAGAACTATGGCTACACCTTC. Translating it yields CASTGGENYGYTF.

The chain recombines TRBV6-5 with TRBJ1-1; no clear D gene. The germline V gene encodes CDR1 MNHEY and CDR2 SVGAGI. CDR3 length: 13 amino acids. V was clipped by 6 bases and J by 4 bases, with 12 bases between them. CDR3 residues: CASSQAWGTEAFF. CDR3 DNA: TGTGCCAGCAGCCAGGCGTGGGGCACTGAAGCTTTCTTT.

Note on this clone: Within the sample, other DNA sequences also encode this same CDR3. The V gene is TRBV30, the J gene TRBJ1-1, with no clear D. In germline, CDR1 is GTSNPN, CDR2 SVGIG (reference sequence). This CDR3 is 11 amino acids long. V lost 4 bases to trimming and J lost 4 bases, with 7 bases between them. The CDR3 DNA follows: TGTGCCTGGAAAGGCGGCACTGAAGCTTTCTTT. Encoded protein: CAWKGGTEAFF. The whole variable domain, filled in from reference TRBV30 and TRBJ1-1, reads SQTIHQWPATLVQPVGSPLSLECTVEGTSNPNLYWYRQAAGRGLQLLFYSVGIGQISSEVPQNLSASRPQDRQFILSSKKLLLSDSGFYLCAWKGGTEAFFGQGTRLTVV.

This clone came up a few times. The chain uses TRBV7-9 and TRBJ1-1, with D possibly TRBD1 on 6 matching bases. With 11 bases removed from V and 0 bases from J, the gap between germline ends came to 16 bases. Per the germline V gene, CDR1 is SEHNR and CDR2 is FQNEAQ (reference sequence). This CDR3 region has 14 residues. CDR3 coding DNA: TGTGCCGGCTACTCGGGGGCGGTGAACACTGAAGCTTTCTTT. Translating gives CAGYSGAVNTEAFF.

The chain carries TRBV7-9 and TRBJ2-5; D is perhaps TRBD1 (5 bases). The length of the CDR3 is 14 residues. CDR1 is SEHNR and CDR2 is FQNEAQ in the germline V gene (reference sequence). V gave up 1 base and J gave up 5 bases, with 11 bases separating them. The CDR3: CASSLGGLSETQYF. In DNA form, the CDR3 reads TGTGCCAGCAGCTTAGGGGGCCTTTCGGAGACCCAGTACTTC. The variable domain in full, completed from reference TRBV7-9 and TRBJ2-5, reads DTGVSQNPRHKITKRGQNVTFRCDPISEHNRLYWYRQTLGQGPEFLTYFQNEAQLEKSRLLSDRFSAERPKGSFSTLEIQRTEQGDSAMYLCASSLGGLSETQYFGPGTRLLVL.

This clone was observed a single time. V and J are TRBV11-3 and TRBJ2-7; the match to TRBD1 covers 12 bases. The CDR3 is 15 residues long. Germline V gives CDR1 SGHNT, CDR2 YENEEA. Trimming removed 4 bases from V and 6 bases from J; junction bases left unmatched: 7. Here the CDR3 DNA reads TGTGCCAGCAGCTACGGGACAGGGGGCTCTGTCGAGCAGTACTTC. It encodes CASSYGTGGSVEQYF. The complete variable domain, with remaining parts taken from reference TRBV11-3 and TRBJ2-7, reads EAGVVQSPRYKIIEKKQPVAFWCNPISGHNTLYWYLQNLGQGPELLIRYENEEAVDDSQLPKDRFSAERLKGVDSTLKIQPAELGDSAVYLCASSYGTGGSVEQYFGPGTRLTVT.